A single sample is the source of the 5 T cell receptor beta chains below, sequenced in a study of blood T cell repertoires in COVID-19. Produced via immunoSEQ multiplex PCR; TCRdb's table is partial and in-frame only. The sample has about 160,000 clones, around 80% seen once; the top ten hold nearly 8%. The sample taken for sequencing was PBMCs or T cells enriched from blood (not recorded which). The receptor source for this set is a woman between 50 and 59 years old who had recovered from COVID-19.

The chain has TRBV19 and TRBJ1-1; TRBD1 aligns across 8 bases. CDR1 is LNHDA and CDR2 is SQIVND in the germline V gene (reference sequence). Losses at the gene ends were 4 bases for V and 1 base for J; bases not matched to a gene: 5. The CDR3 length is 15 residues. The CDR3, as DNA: TGTGCCAGTAGTACCCACAGGGGGGGGAACACTGAAGCTTTCTTT. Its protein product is CASSTHRGGNTEAFF. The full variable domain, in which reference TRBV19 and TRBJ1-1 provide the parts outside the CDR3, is DGGITQSPKYLFRKEGQNVTLSCEQNLNHDAMYWYRQDPGQGLRLIYYSQIVNDFQKGDIAEGYSVSREKKESFPLTVTSAQKNPTAFYLCASSTHRGGNTEAFFGQGTRLTVV.

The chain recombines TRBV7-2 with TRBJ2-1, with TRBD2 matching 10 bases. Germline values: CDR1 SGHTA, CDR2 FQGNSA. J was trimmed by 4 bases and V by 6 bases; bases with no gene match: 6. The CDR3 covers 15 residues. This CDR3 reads CASRQRSGGYNEQFF. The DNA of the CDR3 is TGTGCCAGCAGACAACGTAGCGGGGGGTACAATGAGCAGTTCTTC.

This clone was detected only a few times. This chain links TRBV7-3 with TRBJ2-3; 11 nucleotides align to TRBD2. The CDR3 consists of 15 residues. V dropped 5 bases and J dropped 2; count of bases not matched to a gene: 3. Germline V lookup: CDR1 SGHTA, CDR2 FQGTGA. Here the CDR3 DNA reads TGTGCCAGCAGCCCGGGACTAGCGGACACAGATACGCAGTATTTT. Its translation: CASSPGLADTDTQYF.

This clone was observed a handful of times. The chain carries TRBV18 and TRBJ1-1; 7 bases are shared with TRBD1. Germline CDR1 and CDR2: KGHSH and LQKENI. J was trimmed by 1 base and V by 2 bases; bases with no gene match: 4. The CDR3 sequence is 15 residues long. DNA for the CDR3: TGTGCCAGCTCACCAACTACAGGGGAGAACACTGAAGCTTTCTTT. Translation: CASSPTTGENTEAFF.

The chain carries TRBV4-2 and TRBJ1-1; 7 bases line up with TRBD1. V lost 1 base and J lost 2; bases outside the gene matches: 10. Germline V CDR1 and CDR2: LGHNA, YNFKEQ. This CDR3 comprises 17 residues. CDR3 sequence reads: CASSQVVRQGLNTEAFF. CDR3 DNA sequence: TGTGCCAGCAGCCAAGTTGTCAGACAGGGCCTTAACACTGAAGCTTTCTTT.